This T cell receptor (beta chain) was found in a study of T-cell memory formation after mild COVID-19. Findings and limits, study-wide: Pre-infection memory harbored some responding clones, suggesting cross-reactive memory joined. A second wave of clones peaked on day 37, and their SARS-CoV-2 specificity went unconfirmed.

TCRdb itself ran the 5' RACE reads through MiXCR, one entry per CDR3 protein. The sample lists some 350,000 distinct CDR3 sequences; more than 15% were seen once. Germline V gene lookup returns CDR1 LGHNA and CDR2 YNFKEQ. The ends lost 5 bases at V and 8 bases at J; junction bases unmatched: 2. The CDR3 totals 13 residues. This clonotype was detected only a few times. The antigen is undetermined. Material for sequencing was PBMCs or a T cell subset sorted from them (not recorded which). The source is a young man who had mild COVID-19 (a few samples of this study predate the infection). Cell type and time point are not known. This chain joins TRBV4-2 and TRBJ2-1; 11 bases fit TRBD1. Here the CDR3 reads CASSWGQGDEQFF. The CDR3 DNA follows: TGTGCCAGCAGCTGGGGACAGGGGGATGAGCAGTTCTTC.